Shown below are 21 T cell receptor beta chains from a single sample sequenced in a study of blood T cell repertoires in COVID-19. Measured with immunoSEQ multiplex PCR; TCRdb has only the in-frame clones, and not every one. The sample lists 160,000 or so clones, about 91% occurring once. The sequenced sample was peripheral blood. All receptors derive from a woman aged 55-69 years who had recovered from COVID-19.

The chain uses TRBV7-3 and TRBJ1-1, with unresolved D. Germline V gene sequence: CDR1 SGHTA, CDR2 FQGTGA. Trimming took 1 base from V and 1 from J, leaving 4 bases between them. The CDR3 runs 13 residues. The CDR3 nucleotides are TGTGCCAGCAGCTTAAGCGCGAACACTGAAGCTTTCTTT. It codes for CASSLSANTEAFF.

The V gene is TRBV6-5, the J gene TRBJ2-5; 8 bases are a match to TRBD1. J gave up 7 bases and V 0 bases, and 7 bases lay outside the gene matches. The germline V gene encodes CDR1 MNHEY and CDR2 SVGAGI. This CDR3 comprises 15 residues. The CDR3 reads CASSYSQQGVRTQYF. The CDR3 DNA reads as TGTGCCAGCAGTTACTCGCAACAGGGGGTGAGGACCCAGTACTTC.

V gene TRBV10-3 combines with J gene TRBJ1-5, with 10 bases aligning to TRBD1. V trimming: 0 bases; J trimming: 2 bases; junction bases outside the gene matches: 7. The germline V gene encodes CDR1 ENHRY and CDR2 SYGVKD. The CDR3 is made up of 18 amino acids. The CDR3: CAISESRGQGLGNQPQHF. The CDR3, as DNA: TGTGCCATCAGTGAGTCACGGGGACAGGGGCTTGGCAATCAGCCCCAGCATTTT.

The chain links TRBV5-1 to TRBJ1-1; 8 nucleotides agree with TRBD1. V shed 2 bases, J shed 4 bases, and the junction held 7 bases outside the gene matches. Germline-derived CDR1 and CDR2 are SGHRS and YFSETQ. This CDR3 contains 15 residues. The CDR3 bases are TGCGCCAGCAGCTTTGGACAGGGAAGGGGCACTGAAGCTTTCTTT. Residues: CASSFGQGRGTEAFF.

This sequence joins TRBV4-1 and TRBJ2-7, with D possibly matching TRBD1 (6 bases). V was trimmed by 1 base and J by 6 bases, leaving 10 bases between them. This CDR3 is 13 amino acids long. Germline CDR1 MGHRA, CDR2 YSYEKL. The CDR3 loop reads CASSQVQGTEQYF. The CDR3 DNA reads as TGCGCCAGCAGCCAAGTACAGGGAACCGAGCAGTACTTC.

The rearrangement joins TRBV7-8 to TRBJ1-1, with D perhaps TRBD1 (6 bases). The V end lost 5 bases, the J end lost 0 bases, and 19 bases lay between the germline ends. Germline loops: CDR1 SGHVS, CDR2 FQNEAQ. The CDR3 extends over 17 amino acids. CDR3 in amino acids: CASSETGPVPLNTEAFF. The CDR3 DNA is TGTGCCAGCAGCGAGACAGGTCCCGTACCCTTGAACACTGAAGCTTTCTTT. The whole variable domain, remainder taken from reference TRBV7-8 and TRBJ1-1, is GAGVSQSPRYKVAKRGQDVALRCDPISGHVSLFWYQQALGQGPEFLTYFQNEAQLDKSGLPSDRFFAERPEGSVSTLKIQRTQQEDSAVYLCASSETGPVPLNTEAFFGQGTRLTVV.

This clone was observed a single time. The chain carries TRBV2 and TRBJ2-7; D perhaps matches TRBD2 (7 bases). Germline CDR1 and CDR2: SNHLY and FYNNEI. This CDR3 contains 15 residues. V was shortened by 3 bases and J by 0 bases, with 12 bases between the two germline ends. For the CDR3, the DNA is TGTGCCAGCAGTGACGCCGGGGGGCTCTCCTACGAGCAGTACTTC. Translating gives CASSDAGGLSYEQYF.

This clone has only a few counts. The J gene is TRBJ2-2, the V gene TRBV7-6; 9 bases are a match to TRBD1. After removal of 6 bases from V and 3 bases from J, the junction contained 5 bases not matched to a gene. The length of the CDR3 is 15 residues. Germline values: CDR1 SGHVS, CDR2 FNYEAQ. CDR3 in amino acids: CASSRTGGDTGELFF. CDR3 coding DNA: TGTGCCAGCAGTCGAACAGGGGGCGACACCGGGGAGCTGTTTTTT.

The rearrangement links TRBV5-1 to TRBJ2-5, with 7 bases matching TRBD1. The CDR3 spans 14 residues. The V segment lost 3 bases and the J segment 0 bases; nucleotides outside the gene matches: 2. Germline V lookup: CDR1 SGHRS, CDR2 YFSETQ. The CDR3 spells CASSSGTDQETQYF. CDR3 bases: TGCGCCAGCAGCTCCGGGACAGACCAAGAGACCCAGTACTTC.

The CDR3 bases are TGTGCCATCAGTGACGACAGGGGTCAGCCCCAGCATTTT. This sequence encodes CAISDDRGQPQHF. This sequence joins TRBV10-3 and TRBJ1-5, with 8 nucleotides matching TRBD1. Germline CDR1 ENHRY, CDR2 SYGVKD. Losses at the gene ends were 3 bases for V and 6 bases for J; bases not matched to a gene: 1. This CDR3 spans 13 amino acids.

The chain recombines TRBV3-1 (or the pseudogene TRBV3-2) with TRBJ2-7, with 8 nucleotides matching TRBD1. The trim removed 9 bases at V and 2 bases at J, leaving 12 bases unmatched. CDR1 LGHDT and CDR2 YNNKEL come from the germline V gene (reference sequence). The CDR3 has 15 residues. The CDR3 loop is CASKNAGTGTYEQYF. DNA for the CDR3: TGTGCCAGTAAGAACGCCGGGACAGGAACCTACGAGCAGTACTTC.

This clone has ten or more counts. The chain recombines TRBV4-3 with TRBJ2-7; D possibly corresponds to TRBD2 (6 bases). The germline gives CDR1 LGHNA, CDR2 YSLEER. The CDR3 totals 15 residues. Trimming pared 1 base from V and 3 bases from J, leaving 13 bases between. CDR3 protein: CASSQGWAGSYEQYF. The CDR3 coding sequence is TGCGCCAGCAGCCAAGGTTGGGCGGGGAGCTACGAGCAGTACTTC.

The chain has TRBV5-1 and TRBJ2-5; TRBD2 agrees at 10 bases. The V and J ends lost 0 bases and 2 bases, in that order; junction bases with no gene match: 4. The CDR3 consists of 16 residues. Germline CDR1 SGHRS, CDR2 YFSETQ. CDR3 sequence (DNA): TGCGCCAGCAGCTTGGCGGTAGCGGGGGGACAAGAGACCCAGTACTTC. Translation gives CASSLAVAGGQETQYF.

The rearrangement joins TRBV19 to TRBJ2-7; D not resolved. V was clipped by 2 bases and J by 6 bases, with 14 bases between them. Germline assignment: CDR1 LNHDA and CDR2 SQIVND (reference sequence). This CDR3 contains 14 residues. The CDR3 DNA reads as TGTGCCAGTAGTATATCGTTGGCGGCGTTCGAGCAGTACTTC. Protein product: CASSISLAAFEQYF.

The CDR3 is CASSITGTLGTQYF. The CDR3 DNA reads as TGTGCCAGCAGTATTACAGGGACCCTTGGGACCCAGTACTTC. The rearrangement links TRBV27 to TRBJ2-5; D is possibly TRBD1 (6 bases). The CDR3 extends over 14 amino acids. Trimming stripped 5 bases from V and 7 bases from J, with 17 bases between. The germline CDR1 and CDR2 sequences are MNHEY and SMNVEV (reference sequence).

J is TRBJ2-7 and V is TRBV7-9; 8 nucleotides align to TRBD1. The germline V gene has CDR1 SEHNR and CDR2 FQNEAQ (reference sequence). The junction had 2 bases not matched to a gene; V was cut back by 4 bases and J by 0 bases. The CDR3 loop spans 14 amino acids. CDR3 region: CASSSGTGSYEQYF. CDR3 nucleotides: TGTGCCAGCAGCTCCGGGACAGGCTCCTACGAGCAGTACTTC.

This clone appeared a single time. The chain joins TRBV27 to TRBJ1-1; maybe TRBD1 (5 bases). The ends were cut back, 2 bases at V and 3 bases at J, with 7 bases in the middle. CDR3 length: 13 residues. Looked up from germline, CDR1 is MNHEY and CDR2 is SMNVEV (reference sequence). The CDR3 reads CASSLQGYTEAFF. The CDR3 bases are TGTGCCAGCAGTTTACAGGGCTACACTGAAGCTTTCTTT.

This clone appeared a single time. The rearrangement links TRBV28 to TRBJ2-1, with D maybe TRBD1 (6 bases). Looked up from germline, CDR1 is MDHEN and CDR2 is SYDVKM. CDR3 size: 15 residues. V shed 1 base and J shed 4 bases, with 11 bases lying between them. The CDR3 reads CASSLSDRLYNEQFF. CDR3 in DNA: TGTGCCAGCAGTTTATCGGACAGATTGTACAATGAGCAGTTCTTC. The full variable domain, with the rest looked up from reference TRBV28 and TRBJ2-1, is DVKVTQSSRYLVKRTGEKVFLECVQDMDHENMFWYRQDPGLGLRLIYFSYDVKMKEKGDIPEGYSVSREKKERFSLILESASTNQTSMYLCASSLSDRLYNEQFFGPGTRLTVL.

CDR3 region: CASSQLILAASTDTQYF. CDR3 sequence (DNA): TGTGCCAGCAGCCAATTGATCCTAGCGGCGAGCACAGATACGCAGTATTTT. The chain couples TRBV14 to TRBJ2-3; 7 nucleotides align to TRBD2. Germline V gene sequence: CDR1 SGHDN, CDR2 FVKESK. The CDR3 spans 17 residues. V trimming: 2 bases; J trimming: 0 bases; junction bases outside the gene matches: 8.

The V gene is TRBV19, the J gene TRBJ2-7, with TRBD1 matching 10 bases. V lost 3 bases to trimming and J lost 2 bases; unmatched junction nucleotides: 4. The germline V gene encodes CDR1 LNHDA and CDR2 SQIVND (reference sequence). This CDR3 region has 15 residues. In DNA form, the CDR3 reads TGTGCCAGTAGTATGGGTGGGACAGGGGCCTACGAGCAGTACTTC. Its protein is CASSMGGTGAYEQYF.

The chain employs TRBV2 and TRBJ2-7; possible D gene TRBD2, 6 bases. CDR3 length: 14 amino acids. The ends were cut back, 9 bases at V and 2 bases at J, with 17 bases in the middle. Germline V lookup: CDR1 SNHLY, CDR2 FYNNEI. The CDR3 DNA follows: TGTGCCAGTCACCTAGCGTCGGAGGCCTACGAGCAGTACTTC. Translation: CASHLASEAYEQYF.